This T cell receptor beta chain was sequenced during a study of T-cell memory formation after mild COVID-19. One entry per CDR3 protein results from TCRdb running MiXCR on the 5' RACE reads. The sample has over 300,000 distinct CDR3 sequences, roughly 19% seen once. This clonotype appeared a few times. CDR1 is MNHNY, CDR2 SVGAGI, per germline (reference sequence). The CDR3 is made up of 13 amino acids. V was shortened by 6 bases and J by 7 bases, with 15 bases between the two germline ends. The specimen was PBMCs or a T cell subset sorted from them (not recorded which). The receptor was isolated from a man younger than 35 who had mild COVID-19 (a few samples of this study predate the infection). Cell type and time point are not known. The chain combines TRBV6-6 with TRBJ2-5, with a weak D call TRBD2 (6 bases). The CDR3 sequence is CASRRGQGGTQYF. Written as DNA, the CDR3 is TGTGCCAGCAGAAGAGGGCAGGGAGGGACCCAGTACTTC.